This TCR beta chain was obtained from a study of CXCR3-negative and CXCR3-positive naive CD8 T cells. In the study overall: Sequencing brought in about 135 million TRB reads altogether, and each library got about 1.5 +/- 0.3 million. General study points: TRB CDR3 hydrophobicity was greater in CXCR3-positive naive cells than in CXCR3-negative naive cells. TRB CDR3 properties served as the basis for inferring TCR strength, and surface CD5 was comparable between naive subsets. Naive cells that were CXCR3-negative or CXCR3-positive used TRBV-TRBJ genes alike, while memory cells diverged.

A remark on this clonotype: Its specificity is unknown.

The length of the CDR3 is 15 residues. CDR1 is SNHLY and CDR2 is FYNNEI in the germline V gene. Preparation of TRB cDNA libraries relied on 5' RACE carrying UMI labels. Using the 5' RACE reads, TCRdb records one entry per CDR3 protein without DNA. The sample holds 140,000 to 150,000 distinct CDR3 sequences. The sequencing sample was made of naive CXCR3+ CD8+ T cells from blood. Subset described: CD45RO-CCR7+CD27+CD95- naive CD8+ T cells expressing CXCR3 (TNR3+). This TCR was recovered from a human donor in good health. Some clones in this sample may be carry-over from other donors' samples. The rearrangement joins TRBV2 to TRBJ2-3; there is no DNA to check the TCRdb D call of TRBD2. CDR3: CASGRGTSGTDTQYF. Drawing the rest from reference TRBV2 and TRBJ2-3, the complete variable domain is EPEVTQTPSHQVTQMGQEVILRCVPISNHLYFYWYRQILGQKVEFLVSFYNNEISEKSEIFDDQFSVERPDGSNFTLKIRSTKLEDSAMYFCASGRGTSGTDTQYFGPGTRLTVL.